The source of this TCR beta chain is a study of human T cells and chemical hapten exposure. Study summary: Patients were given diphenylcyclopropenone on the scalp weekly across the approximately 26-week study.

A single record per CDR3 protein comes from TCRdb applying MiXCR to the RACE reads. In the table there are about 80,000 distinct CDR3 sequences, around 15% of which are singletons. This clonotype was observed at least ten times. The V gene lost 5 bases and the J gene lost 3 bases, with 10 bases spanning the gap. The CDR3 spans 13 residues. Time point reported: pre-sensitization, week 0. Regarding treatment: therapeutic diphenylcyclopropenone sensitization with weekly scalp DPC. The chain is built from TRBV12-3 or TRBV12-4 and TRBJ1-1, with TRBD1 as a possible D gene (6 bases). This TCR was recovered from a woman aged 50 to 60 with alopecia areata. Some clones in this sample may be carry-over from other donors' samples. Here the sequenced sample was whole blood, taken in connection with sensitization to the hapten diphenylcyclopropenone (DPC). CDR3 protein: CASSGQRHTEAFF. The CDR3 region has the DNA TGTGCCAGCAGTGGACAGCGTCACACTGAAGCTTTCTTT.